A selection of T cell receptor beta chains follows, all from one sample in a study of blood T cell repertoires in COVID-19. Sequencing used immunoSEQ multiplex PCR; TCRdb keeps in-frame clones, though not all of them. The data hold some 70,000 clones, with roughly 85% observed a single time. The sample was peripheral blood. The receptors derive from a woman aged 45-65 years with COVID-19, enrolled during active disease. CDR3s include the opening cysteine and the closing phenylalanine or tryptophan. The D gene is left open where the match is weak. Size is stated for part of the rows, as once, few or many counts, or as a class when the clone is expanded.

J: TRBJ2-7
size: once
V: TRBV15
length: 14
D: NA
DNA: TGTGCCACCAGCAGGGACACCTACTCCTACGAGCAGTACTTC
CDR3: CATSRDTYSYEQYF

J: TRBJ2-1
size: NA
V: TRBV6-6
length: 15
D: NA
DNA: TGTGCCAGCAGTGGACAGACAGACTCCTACAATGAGCAGTTCTTC
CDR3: CASSGQTDSYNEQFF

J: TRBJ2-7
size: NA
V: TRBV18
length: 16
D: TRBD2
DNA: TGTGCCAGCTCACCAGTACTGGGACTAGCGGGACACGAGCAGTACTTC
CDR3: CASSPVLGLAGHEQYF

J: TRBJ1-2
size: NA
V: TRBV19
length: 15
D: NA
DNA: TGTGCCAGTAACAAGAGACAGGATCTTAACTATGGCTACACCTTC
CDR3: CASNKRQDLNYGYTF

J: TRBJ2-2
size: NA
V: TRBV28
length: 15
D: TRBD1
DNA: TGTGCCAGCAGTCCCCAGACAGGGGATTCCGGGGAGCTGTTTTTT
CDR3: CASSPQTGDSGELFF

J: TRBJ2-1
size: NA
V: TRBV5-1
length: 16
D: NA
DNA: TGCGCCAGCAGCGTCGGACACGGAACCTCCTACAATGAGCAGTTCTTC
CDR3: CASSVGHGTSYNEQFF

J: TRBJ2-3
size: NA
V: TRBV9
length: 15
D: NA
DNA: TGTGCCAGCAGCCCTAGAGGCGGTCTCACAGATACGCAGTATTTT
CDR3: CASSPRGGLTDTQYF

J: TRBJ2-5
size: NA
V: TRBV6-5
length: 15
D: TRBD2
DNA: TGTGCCAGCACCGGACTAGCGGGAGGCCGGGAGACCCAGTACTTC
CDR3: CASTGLAGGRETQYF

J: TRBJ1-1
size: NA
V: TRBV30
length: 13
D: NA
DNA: TGTGCCTGGAGTGTACTGTCGGGAACTGAAGCTTTCTTT
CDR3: CAWSVLSGTEAFF

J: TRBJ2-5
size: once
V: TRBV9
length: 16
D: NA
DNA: TGTGCCAGCAGCGTAGAGGGGGGAGGGTACCAAGAGACCCAGTACTTC
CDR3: CASSVEGGGYQETQYF

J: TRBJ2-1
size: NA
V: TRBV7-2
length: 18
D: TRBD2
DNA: TGTGCCAGCAGCTTATATACTAGCGGGAGGGCCGCCTACAATGAGCAGTTCTTC
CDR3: CASSLYTSGRAAYNEQFF

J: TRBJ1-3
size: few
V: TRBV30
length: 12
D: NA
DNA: TGTGCCTGGAGCTCGGCTGGAAACACCATATATTTT
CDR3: CAWSSAGNTIYF

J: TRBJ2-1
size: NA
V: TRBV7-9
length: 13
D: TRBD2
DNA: TGTGCCAGCACCCCCGGGGGGGTCAATGAGCAGTTCTTC
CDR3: CASTPGGVNEQFF

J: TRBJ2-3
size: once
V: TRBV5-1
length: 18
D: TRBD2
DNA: TGCGCCAGCAGCTTGGAAAGGAGCGGGAGGGCCTCGGCAGATACGCAGTATTTT
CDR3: CASSLERSGRASADTQYF

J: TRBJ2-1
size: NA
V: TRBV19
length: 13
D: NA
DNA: TGTGCCAGTAGTAGAATGGTCGGCAATGAGCAGTTCTTC
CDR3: CASSRMVGNEQFF

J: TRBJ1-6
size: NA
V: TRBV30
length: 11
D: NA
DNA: TGTGCCTGGAGCCTTGATTCACCCCTCCACTTT
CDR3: CAWSLDSPLHF

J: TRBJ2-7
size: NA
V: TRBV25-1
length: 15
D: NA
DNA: TGTGCCAGCAGTGATTTTTTGGCGGGTAGCTACGAGCAGTACTTC
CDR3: CASSDFLAGSYEQYF

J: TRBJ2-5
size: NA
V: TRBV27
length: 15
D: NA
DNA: TGTGCCAGCAGAAAAACCGGGACAAAGGGGGAGACCCAGTACTTC
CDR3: CASRKTGTKGETQYF

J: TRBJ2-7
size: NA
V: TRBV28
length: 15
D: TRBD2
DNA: TGTGCCAGCAGTTGGGGAGGGAAGAGGGACTACGAGCAGTACTTC
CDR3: CASSWGGKRDYEQYF

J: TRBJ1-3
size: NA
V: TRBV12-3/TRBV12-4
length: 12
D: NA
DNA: TGTGCCAGCGAGCCCGGGGGGAACACCATATATTTT
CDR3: CASEPGGNTIYF

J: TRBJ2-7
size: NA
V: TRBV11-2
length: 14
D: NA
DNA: TGTGCCAGCAGCCTACAGCGGGTGGCCTACGAGCAGTACTTC
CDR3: CASSLQRVAYEQYF

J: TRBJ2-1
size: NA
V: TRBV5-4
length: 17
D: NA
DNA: TGTGCCAGCAGCTTGGAATTAGCGGAGAGCTCCTACAATGAGCAGTTCTTC
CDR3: CASSLELAESSYNEQFF

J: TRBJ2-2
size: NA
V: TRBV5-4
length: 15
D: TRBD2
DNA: TGTGCCAGCAGCTCTCTAGCGGCGAACACCGGGGAGCTGTTTTTT
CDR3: CASSSLAANTGELFF

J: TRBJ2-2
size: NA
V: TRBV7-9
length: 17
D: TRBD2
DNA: TGTGCCAGCAGCTTAGCTAGCGGGATTGGGAACACCGGGGAGCTGTTTTTT
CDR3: CASSLASGIGNTGELFF

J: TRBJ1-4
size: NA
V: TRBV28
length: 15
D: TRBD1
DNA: TGTGCCAGCAGTTGGGACAGCCCAACTAATGAAAAACTGTTTTTT
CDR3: CASSWDSPTNEKLFF

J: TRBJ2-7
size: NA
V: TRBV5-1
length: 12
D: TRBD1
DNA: TGCGCCACCCCGGGACAGAGCTACGAGCAGTACTTC
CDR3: CATPGQSYEQYF

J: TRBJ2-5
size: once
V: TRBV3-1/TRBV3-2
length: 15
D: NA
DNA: TGTGCCAGCAGCCATCGAGCGGATTCCGGGGAGACCCAGTACTTC
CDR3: CASSHRADSGETQYF

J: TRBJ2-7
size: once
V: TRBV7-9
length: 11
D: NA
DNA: TGTGCCAGCAGCCCGGGGTACGAGCAGTACTTC
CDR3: CASSPGYEQYF

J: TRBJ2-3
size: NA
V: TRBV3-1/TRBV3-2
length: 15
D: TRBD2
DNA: TGTGCCAGCAGCCAAGACCCAGCGGGAGAGTATACGCAGTATTTT
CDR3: CASSQDPAGEYTQYF

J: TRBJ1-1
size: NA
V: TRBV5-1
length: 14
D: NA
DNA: TGCGCCAGCATCGATGTGGGGAGGGGCACTGAAGCTTTCTTT
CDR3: CASIDVGRGTEAFF

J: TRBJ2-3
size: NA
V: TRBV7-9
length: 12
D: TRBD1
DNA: TGTGCCAGCTACCGGACTGGGACAGGATTATATTTT
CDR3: CASYRTGTGLYF

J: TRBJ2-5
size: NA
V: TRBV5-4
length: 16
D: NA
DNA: TGTGCCAGCAGCCGCTTAAAGGCGGGCCCACAAGAGACCCAGTACTTC
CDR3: CASSRLKAGPQETQYF

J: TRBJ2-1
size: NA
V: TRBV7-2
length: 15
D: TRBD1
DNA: TGTGCCAGCAGCTTAGCGGGACAGGGGGCGAATGAGCAGTTCTTC
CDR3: CASSLAGQGANEQFF

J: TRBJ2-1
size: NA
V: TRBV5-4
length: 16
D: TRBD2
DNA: TGTGCCAGCAGCTACCGGACTAGCGGGAGAGGGGATGAGCAGTTCTTC
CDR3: CASSYRTSGRGDEQFF

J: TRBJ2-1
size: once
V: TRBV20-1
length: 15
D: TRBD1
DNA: TGCAGTGCTAGTGATGACAGGGGACGTCTGGATGAGCAGTTCTTC
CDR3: CSASDDRGRLDEQFF

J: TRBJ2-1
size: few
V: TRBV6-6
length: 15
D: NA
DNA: TGTGCCAGCAGTCCCAGCGGAAGCTCCTACAATGAGCAGTTCTTC
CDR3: CASSPSGSSYNEQFF

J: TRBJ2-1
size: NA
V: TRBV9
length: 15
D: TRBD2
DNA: TGTGCCAGCAGCGTAGAACTAGCGGGAGGATTCGAGCAGTTCTTC
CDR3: CASSVELAGGFEQFF

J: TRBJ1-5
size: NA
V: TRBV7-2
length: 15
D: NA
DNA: TGTGCCAGCAGCCCATGGGGCAGGACCGATCAGCCCCAGCATTTT
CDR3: CASSPWGRTDQPQHF

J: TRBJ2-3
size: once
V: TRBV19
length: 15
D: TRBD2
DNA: TGTGCCAGTAGTAAACTAGCGGGAGGCACAGATACGCAGTATTTT
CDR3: CASSKLAGGTDTQYF

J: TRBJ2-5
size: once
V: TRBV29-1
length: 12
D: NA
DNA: TGCAGCGTTGGACAGCTCCAAGAGACCCAGTACTTC
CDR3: CSVGQLQETQYF

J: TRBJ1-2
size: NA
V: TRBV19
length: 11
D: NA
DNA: TGTGCCACCCTAGATAACTATGGCTACACCTTC
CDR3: CATLDNYGYTF

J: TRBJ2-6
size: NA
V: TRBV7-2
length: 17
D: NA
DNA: TGTGCCAGCAGCTTAGAAAGACAGTTGCCTGGGGCCAACGTCCTGACTTTC
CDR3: CASSLERQLPGANVLTF